What follows are 6 T cell receptor beta chains derived from one specimen sequenced in a study of beta chain features in type 1 diabetes. Expressed TCRB transcripts were sequenced because the isolated RNA had all been reverse transcribed beforehand. Sequencing was performed with immunoSEQ multiplex PCR; in TCRdb, only in-frame clones are kept and a portion is missing. The sample contains under 950,000 clones, around a sixth of which appear only once. The sequenced sample was naive CD4+ T cells from blood. The receptors were sampled from a woman under 30 in good health.

This clone was detected only a few times. The CDR3 sequence is CASSLTGGGETQYF. CDR3 DNA sequence: TGTGCCAGCAGCCTGACAGGGGGCGGAGAGACCCAGTACTTC. The chain joins TRBV5-4 to TRBJ2-5; 10 positions match TRBD1. V shed 4 bases and J 4 bases; nucleotides not matched to a gene: 4. The CDR3 covers 14 residues. Per the germline V gene, CDR1 is SGHNT and CDR2 is YYREEE (reference sequence).

The chain recombines TRBV7-2 with TRBJ1-1; D unresolved. Trimming pared 3 bases from V and 0 bases from J, leaving 11 bases between. The germline V gene encodes CDR1 SGHTA and CDR2 FQGNSA. The CDR3 has 15 residues. DNA of the CDR3: TGTGCCAGCAGCTTGAGGATTTTGATGAACACTGAAGCTTTCTTT. Translated: CASSLRILMNTEAFF.

This chain connects TRBV9 to TRBJ2-1; a possible D gene is TRBD1 (6 bases). Germline CDR1 SGDLS, CDR2 YYNGEE. V lost 6 bases, J lost 5 bases, and 18 bases lay in between. This CDR3 is 15 amino acids long. The CDR3: CASNSQGITNNEQFF. The CDR3 DNA sequence: TGTGCCAGCAATAGCCAGGGGATAACAAACAATGAGCAGTTCTTC. The variable domain in full, with the rest retrieved from reference TRBV9 and TRBJ2-1, is DSGVTQTPKHLITATGQRVTLRCSPRSGDLSVYWYQQSLDQGLQFLIQYYNGEERAKGNILERFSAQQFPDLHSELNLSSLELGDSALYFCASNSQGITNNEQFFGPGTRLTVL.

The chain employs TRBV21-1 and TRBJ2-7; TRBD2, as called in the table, went unchecked against the DNA. TRBV21-1 is listed as a pseudogene. This CDR3 has 13 residues. The CDR3 nucleotides are TGTGCCCCAGGAGGGGTACAATCCTACGAGCAGTACTTC. Its protein product is CAPGGVQSYEQYF.

The rearrangement links TRBV29-1 to TRBJ2-7; D possibly uses TRBD1 or TRBD2 (6 bases each). The germline V gene has CDR1 SQVTM and CDR2 ANQGSEA. CDR3 size: 13 residues. Trimming left V 5 bases short and J 5 bases short, with 16 bases between. The CDR3 coding sequence is TGCAGCGTTAGCAGCGGAGGGGGAAACGAGCAGTACTTC. Its translation: CSVSSGGGNEQYF.

The chain carries TRBV27 and TRBJ2-3, with D perhaps TRBD2 (5 bases). Germline V gene sequence: CDR1 MNHEY, CDR2 SMNVEV (reference sequence). Between the trimmed V and J ends, which lost 7 bases and 0 bases, there was a span of 14 bases. The CDR3 sequence is 15 residues long. In nucleotides, the CDR3 is TGTGCCAGCAAAGAGGGATCCAGGAGCACAGATACGCAGTATTTT. Amino acid sequence: CASKEGSRSTDTQYF.